This T cell receptor (beta chain) derives from a study of blood T cell repertoires in COVID-19. Across the study: COVID-19 samples collected from the United States, Italy and Spain covered acute and convalescent phases. T cells, B-cell-depleted T cells, or PBMCs provided the cDNA or gDNA that served as material.

How the authors handled the data: Researchers report that nucleated cell counts were estimated from reference gene primer amplification. The assay was immunoSEQ multiplex PCR, and TCRdb's table has in-frame clones only and misses some. For V, J and clone size, that table is used; D and trimming come from the DNA. The sample lists 180,000 or so clones, approximately 86% occurring once. Between the trimmed V and J ends, which lost 2 bases and 0 bases, there was a span of 11 bases. Germline-derived CDR1 and CDR2 are LNHDA and SQIVND (reference sequence). The CDR3 runs to 16 residues. This sequence originates from a man aged 60 to 75 with acute or convalescent COVID-19. Input material: peripheral blood. J is TRBJ1-5 and V is TRBV19; D remains ambiguous. The CDR3 is CASSIRAGYSNQPQHF. As DNA, the CDR3 is TGTGCCAGTAGTATACGAGCCGGGTATAGCAATCAGCCCCAGCATTTT.